This record covers a single T cell receptor (beta chain). Its target is unknown. These data come from a study of T cell responses to AZD1222 COVID-19 vaccine. The repertoire was sequenced with immunoSEQ multiplex PCR; TCRdb's copy has only in-frame clones and lacks some. The sample includes 85,000 to 130,000 clones, roughly 86% seen only once; the top ten take roughly 3.3%. The CDR3 is made up of 16 amino acids. The V and J ends lost 3 bases and 1 base respectively, with 15 bases between them. Looked up from germline, CDR1 is SEHNR and CDR2 is FQNEAQ (reference sequence). Study-wide findings and caveats: Following two doses of AZD1222, Spike-specific TCR breadth and depth rose. Without day 14 samples, only post-peak T cell repertoires were studied. Dominant CD4 TCR responses targeted spike regions 160-218 and 743-854. Among the donors, most were white British and more were female, and clonal diversity was possibly underestimated.

Source: peripheral blood, taken 28 days after the second dose of the MenACWY control vaccine. The chain couples TRBV7-9 to TRBJ1-1; possible D gene TRBD1, 5 bases. The TCR was taken from an adult who received the MenACWY meningococcal vaccine as a control. The CDR3 nucleotides are TGTGCCAGCAGCTTGGGGTCATGGGGCCAGAACACTGAAGCTTTCTTT. Its translation is CASSLGSWGQNTEAFF. The variable domain in full, with the rest retrieved from reference TRBV7-9 and TRBJ1-1, is DTGVSQNPRHKITKRGQNVTFRCDPISEHNRLYWYRQTLGQGPEFLTYFQNEAQLEKSRLLSDRFSAERPKGSFSTLEIQRTEQGDSAMYLCASSLGSWGQNTEAFFGQGTRLTVV.